The 5 T cell receptor beta chains given below trace back to one sample, sequenced in a study of cytomegalovirus exposure and HLA in healthy donors. The study ran its PCR with 60 Vbeta and 13 Jbeta primers. Produced via immunoSEQ multiplex PCR; TCRdb's table is partial and in-frame only. The sample includes 150,000 to 200,000 clones, about 88% seen only once; the top ten take 1.5% to 2%. Source material: PBMCs. Every receptor here comes from a woman between 18 and 30 years old in good health and CMV-seronegative.

The chain joins TRBV27 to TRBJ2-7; 7 nucleotides line up with TRBD2. The V gene's germline CDR1 is MNHEY and CDR2 SMNVEV (reference sequence). This CDR3 is 13 amino acids long. The ends lost 10 bases at V and 5 bases at J; junction bases unmatched: 11. The CDR3 region is CATRGGGGDEQYF. The CDR3 bases are TGTGCCACCCGTGGGGGGGGAGGGGACGAGCAGTACTTC.

The rearrangement links TRBV4-1 to TRBJ1-2, with D possibly being TRBD1 (5 bases). CDR1 and CDR2 from the germline V gene are MGHRA and YSYEKL. The V gene lost 4 bases and the J gene lost 5 bases, with 17 bases spanning the gap. This CDR3 is built from 15 residues. The CDR3 reads CASSLTGTKKYGYTF. The DNA for the CDR3 is TGCGCCAGCAGCCTTACCGGGACTAAGAAGTATGGCTACACCTTC.

This clone was seen a few times. The J gene is TRBJ2-1, the V gene TRBV5-4; no definite D call. The CDR3 runs 13 residues. Germline lookup yields CDR1 SGHNT and CDR2 YYREEE (reference sequence). The germline V and J ends were trimmed by 0 bases and 4 bases, with 5 bases remaining between them. CDR3 loop: CASSLDKYNEQFF. The CDR3 DNA follows: TGTGCCAGCAGCTTGGATAAATACAATGAGCAGTTCTTC.

The chain uses TRBV25-1 and TRBJ2-5; TRBD1 matches 8 bases. Per germline, CDR1 MGHDK and CDR2 SYGVNS. The V segment lost 5 bases and the J segment 3 bases; nucleotides outside the gene matches: 11. The CDR3 consists of 16 residues. The DNA for the CDR3 is TGTGCCAGCAGTACCCACAGGGGGACCAAGGAAGAGACCCAGTACTTC. The encoded protein is CASSTHRGTKEETQYF.

This clone has a handful of counts. The V call is TRBV11-2, the J call TRBJ1-6, with 7 bases identical to TRBD1. V shed 3 bases, J shed 7 bases, and the junction held 3 bases outside the gene matches. The CDR3 totals 14 residues. Germline CDR1 is SGHAT and CDR2 is FQNNGV. CDR3 loop: CASSFLRGNSPLHF. Here the CDR3 DNA reads TGTGCCAGCAGCTTCCTCAGGGGGAATTCACCCCTCCACTTT.